What follows are 16 T cell receptor beta chains derived from one specimen sequenced in a study of T cell responses to AZD1222 COVID-19 vaccine. The protocol was immunoSEQ multiplex PCR, while the TCRdb copy is restricted to in-frame clones and leaves out a portion. The table records over 95,000 clones, around 94% of them present only once. The specimen was peripheral blood, collected on day 0 of AZD1222 vaccination. The receptor set was obtained from an adult in good health.

The CDR3 sequence: CASSWRQIGGSPLHF. Written as DNA, the CDR3 is TGTGCCAGCAGTTGGCGACAGATCGGCGGATCACCCCTCCACTTT. The J gene is TRBJ1-6, the V gene TRBV28; TRBD1 might be the D (5 bases). This CDR3 contains 15 residues. Trimming removed 4 bases from V and 10 bases from J, with 17 bases in between. Per the germline V gene, CDR1 is MDHEN and CDR2 is SYDVKM.

The chain joins TRBV7-9 to TRBJ1-4; tentative D call: TRBD1 (5 bases). V gave up 5 bases and J gave up 10 bases, with 20 bases separating them. The CDR3 length is 15 residues. CDR1 and CDR2 (germline): SEHNR, FQNEAQ (reference sequence). In DNA, the CDR3 is TGTGCCAGCAGCGTACTTGGAGGGACGGGAGCAAAACTGTTTTTT. Protein sequence: CASSVLGGTGAKLFF.

This clone appeared once. This rearrangement joins TRBV28 to TRBJ2-7; 8 bases align to TRBD1. V was pared by 4 bases and J by 3 bases, with 5 bases of the junction left unmatched. The CDR3 covers 14 residues. Looked up from germline, CDR1 is MDHEN and CDR2 is SYDVKM. CDR3 sequence (DNA): TGTGCCAGCAGTTCCCTGGACAGGGACTACGAGCAGTACTTC. It specifies CASSSLDRDYEQYF.

The chain combines TRBV21-1 with TRBJ1-4. TRBV21-1 is flagged as a pseudogene. The CDR3 consists of 13 residues. The CDR3 loop reads CASRGLGNEKLFF. In DNA form, the CDR3 reads TGTGCCAGCCGTGGGCTGGGAAATGAAAAACTGTTTTTT.

This clone was recorded once. The CDR3: CATSDRTGVPNQPQHF. CDR3 coding DNA: TGTGCCACCAGTGACCGAACAGGGGTCCCCAATCAGCCCCAGCATTTT. This chain joins TRBV24-1 and TRBJ1-5; 7 bases map to TRBD1. Germline values: CDR1 KGHDR, CDR2 SFDVKD. This CDR3 region has 16 residues. With 4 bases clipped from V and 3 bases from J, the junction kept 8 bases outside the gene matches.

The chain couples TRBV7-8 to TRBJ1-6; D is perhaps TRBD1 (5 bases). Trimming removed 3 bases from V and 7 bases from J, with 16 bases in between. The CDR3 has 16 residues. From germline, CDR1 is SGHVS and CDR2 FQNEAQ. For the CDR3, the DNA is TGTGCCAGCAGCTTGGGGCAGCTGGCGGCGAATTCACCCCTCCACTTT. Protein sequence: CASSLGQLAANSPLHF.

This chain connects TRBV7-8 to TRBJ1-4, with D uncertain. Germline V gene data show CDR1 as SGHVS and CDR2 as FQNEAQ. The CDR3 contains 16 residues. The V end was cut by 1 base, the J end by 1 base, with 10 bases between. This chain's CDR3 is CASSLDGRLTNEKLFF. The CDR3 DNA reads TGTGCCAGCAGCTTAGATGGCCGACTAACTAATGAAAAACTGTTTTTT.

The chain joins TRBV10-3 to TRBJ1-1, with 8 bases fitting TRBD1. The CDR3 totals 13 residues. Germline lookup yields CDR1 ENHRY and CDR2 SYGVKD. Trimming took 6 bases from V and 8 from J; bases not matched to a gene: 8. The CDR3 region is CAISKDRAREAFF. The CDR3 coding sequence is TGTGCCATCAGCAAGGACAGGGCAAGGGAAGCTTTCTTT.

This chain uses TRBV6-6 with TRBJ2-7, with 7 bases identical to TRBD1. Trimming at V came to 7 bases and at J to 2 bases, leaving 11 bases not matched to a gene. Germline CDR1 is MNHNY and CDR2 is SVGAGI (reference sequence). The CDR3 has 15 amino acids. The CDR3 region is CASKDITGTAYEQYF. The CDR3 DNA follows: TGTGCCAGCAAAGATATTACGGGGACAGCCTACGAGCAGTACTTC.

This clone appeared once. The rearrangement uses TRBV13 and TRBJ1-2; D ambiguous. From germline, CDR1 is PRHDT and CDR2 FYEKMQ (reference sequence). Trimming pared 0 bases from V and 9 bases from J, leaving 20 bases between. The CDR3 covers 16 residues. CDR3 residues: CASSLGMSVAVKSYTF. The CDR3 nucleotides read TGTGCCAGCAGCTTAGGCATGTCCGTTGCAGTAAAGAGCTACACCTTC.

This rearrangement joins TRBV27 to TRBJ1-1; D remains unclear. CDR1 and CDR2 (germline): MNHEY, SMNVEV (reference sequence). Trimming removed 5 bases from V and 0 bases from J, with 10 bases in between. This CDR3 has 14 residues. CDR3 DNA: TGTGCCAGCAGTCCCCGGACGGTGAACACTGAAGCTTTCTTT. It yields the protein CASSPRTVNTEAFF.

The V and J genes are TRBV6-1 and TRBJ1-1; D may be TRBD1 (5 bases). V lost 3 bases and J 3 bases, leaving 14 bases between the germline ends. Germline loops: CDR1 MNHNS, CDR2 SASEGT. The CDR3 is 15 residues long. The chain's CDR3 is CASSEGGAQYTEAFF. The CDR3 region has the DNA TGTGCCAGCAGTGAGGGAGGGGCGCAGTACACTGAAGCTTTCTTT.

This sequence joins TRBV27 and TRBJ1-4; 7 bases align to TRBD1. The CDR3 totals 14 residues. The junction had 6 bases not matched to a gene; V was cut back by 3 bases and J by 8 bases. Germline-derived CDR1 and CDR2 are MNHEY and SMNVEV (reference sequence). Here the CDR3 reads CASSFRGVGEKLFF. The CDR3 DNA sequence: TGTGCCAGCAGTTTCAGGGGGGTGGGAGAAAAACTGTTTTTT.

This rearrangement joins TRBV5-8 to TRBJ1-6; 7 nucleotides match TRBD1. J lost 7 bases, V lost 4 bases, and 8 bases had no gene match. Germline CDR1 and CDR2: SGHTS and YDEGEE. This CDR3 has 15 residues. CDR3 nucleotides: TGTGCCAGCAGCACGCGGACAGGAGGCAATTCACCCCTCCACTTT. Translation gives CASSTRTGGNSPLHF.

The rearrangement joins TRBV19 to TRBJ2-1; D might be TRBD2 (6 bases). V shed 2 bases and J shed 10 bases, with 24 bases lying between them. Germline V gives CDR1 LNHDA, CDR2 SQIVND (reference sequence). The CDR3 is 17 amino acids. The CDR3 DNA is TGTGCCAGTAGTATAAGACCGTCTAGCGCCCCGAAGCGGGAGCAGTTCTTC. It translates to CASSIRPSSAPKREQFF.

The J gene is TRBJ2-7, the V gene TRBV3-1 (or the pseudogene TRBV3-2); D is unclear. In germline, CDR1 is LGHDT, CDR2 YNNKEL (reference sequence). The CDR3 runs to 15 residues. V lost 4 bases, J lost 0 bases, and 13 bases lay in between. CDR3 sequence (DNA): TGTGCCAGCAGCCTCCTCCATCGACCCTCCTACGAGCAGTACTTC. Translated: CASSLLHRPSYEQYF.